Given below is one TCR beta chain in context. The method was immunoSEQ multiplex PCR; TCRdb's version includes in-frame clones alone and lacks a portion of them. Of 150,000 to 200,000 clones detected, 90% to 95% appear once; the ten largest clones hold around 1.8%. This sample was taken from a study of T cell responses to AZD1222 COVID-19 vaccine. Germline V gene sequence: CDR1 SNHLY, CDR2 FYNNEI. The CDR3 length is 16 residues. Trimming at V came to 10 bases and at J to 4 bases, leaving 17 bases not matched to a gene. This specimen was peripheral blood, taken on day 0 of AZD1222 vaccination. The source of this sequence is an adult in good health. V is TRBV2 and J is TRBJ2-3; 7 bases match TRBD2. The CDR3 sequence: CAIPPRTSATPDTQYF. CDR3 in DNA: TGTGCCATCCCCCCCCGAACTAGCGCCACTCCAGATACGCAGTATTTT. Based on the CDR3 plus reference TRBV2 and TRBJ2-3, the full variable domain is EPEVTQTPSHQVTQMGQEVILRCVPISNHLYFYWYRQILGQKVEFLVSFYNNEISEKSEIFDDQFSVERPDGSNFTLKIRSTKLEDSAMYFCAIPPRTSATPDTQYFGPGTRLTVL.